Below, 25 T cell receptor beta chains from the same sample are listed, as sequenced in a study of CD8 T cells in ankylosing spondylitis. In TCRdb, the 5' RACE reads were re-called with MiXCR into one record per CDR3 protein. The data show approximately 190,000 distinct CDR3 sequences, 10% to 15% seen once. Input material: blood, either unsorted or a sorted T cell fraction (not recorded which). These receptor sequences come from a female donor with ankylosing spondylitis or in good health (not recorded which).

Many counts were recorded for this clonotype. The CDR3 is CASSPRRIPISGNTIYF. The CDR3 nucleotides read TGTGCCAGCAGCCCTCGGAGGATCCCCATCTCTGGAAACACCATATATTTT. The chain recombines TRBV7-9 with TRBJ1-3; D is undetermined. This CDR3 is built from 17 residues. The germline CDR1 and CDR2 sequences are SEHNR and FQNEAQ (reference sequence). Deletions cut 5 bases from V and 0 bases from J, with 17 bases between.

This clonotype showed up just a few times. V and J are TRBV10-3 and TRBJ2-2; 8 bases match TRBD2. CDR1 is ENHRY, CDR2 SYGVKD, per germline. The CDR3 length is 16 residues. The V and J ends lost 7 bases and 0 bases, in that order; junction bases with no gene match: 7. CDR3 in amino acids: CAITPTSGSNTGELFF. CDR3 in DNA: TGTGCCATCACGCCCACTAGCGGTTCGAACACCGGGGAGCTGTTTTTT.

In its sample, this clonotype was seen many times. The chain recombines TRBV28 with TRBJ2-7; D remains unclear. This CDR3 region has 14 residues. The germline V gene has CDR1 MDHEN and CDR2 SYDVKM. Trimming shortened V by 3 bases and J by 0 bases, and 9 bases separated the two germline ends. CDR3 coding DNA: TGTGCCAGCAGTTTTTGGCAGCGCTCCTACGAGCAGTACTTC. This encodes CASSFWQRSYEQYF.

This clonotype has only a few counts. The CDR3 spells CASSVTAGEWDEQYF. In nucleotides, the CDR3 is TGTGCCAGCAGCGTAACGGCAGGGGAGTGGGACGAGCAGTACTTC. V usage is TRBV9 and J usage is TRBJ2-7; maybe TRBD1 (6 bases). Germline V gene sequence: CDR1 SGDLS, CDR2 YYNGEE. Trimming shortened V by 1 base and J by 5 bases, and 16 bases separated the two germline ends. This CDR3 contains 15 residues.

This clonotype has more than one count but fewer than ten. The CDR3 loop is CSVPTGARDTDTQYF. In nucleotides, the CDR3 is TGCAGCGTCCCTACCGGGGCGCGAGACACAGATACGCAGTATTTT. The chain recombines TRBV29-1 with TRBJ2-3, with D perhaps being TRBD1 or TRBD2 (5 bases each). The V gene's germline CDR1 is SQVTM and CDR2 ANQGSEA. V lost 6 bases to trimming and J lost 2 bases, with 18 bases between them. The CDR3 loop spans 15 amino acids.

The rearrangement joins TRBV12-3 or TRBV12-4 to TRBJ2-6; D ambiguous. V gave up 5 bases and J gave up 1 base, with 9 bases separating them. The CDR3 sequence is 15 residues long. DNA for the CDR3: TGTGCCAGCAGTGCGTCACAGTCTGGGGCCAACGTCCTGACTTTC. Translation gives CASSASQSGANVLTF.

This clonotype was detected ten times or more. This chain connects TRBV7-6 to TRBJ2-7, with D possibly TRBD2 on 6 matching bases. The CDR3 loop spans 15 amino acids. Between the trimmed V and J ends, which lost 2 bases and 2 bases, there was a span of 13 bases. Germline assignment: CDR1 SGHVS and CDR2 FNYEAQ. CDR3 coding DNA: TGTGCCAGCAGCTTATCCGGCGGGACCACCTACGAGCAGTACTTC. It is translated as CASSLSGGTTYEQYF.

In this sample, this clonotype turned up many times. This chain connects TRBV5-1 to TRBJ1-1; D remains ambiguous. The CDR3 totals 16 residues. Trimming stripped 2 bases from V and 0 bases from J, with 14 bases between. Germline V gene lookup returns CDR1 SGHRS and CDR2 YFSETQ. In DNA form, the CDR3 reads TGCGCCAGCAGCTTCGGGATAGGAGGGTTGAACACTGAAGCTTTCTTT. Translating it yields CASSFGIGGLNTEAFF.

This clonotype has ten or more counts. The CDR3 loop is CSALDRGTNQPQHF. The CDR3 region has the DNA TGCAGTGCTCTGGACAGGGGGACAAATCAGCCCCAGCATTTT. J is TRBJ1-5 and V is TRBV20-1; 10 bases map to TRBD1. The V gene end was trimmed by 5 bases and the J gene end by 4 bases; junction bases not matched to a gene: 5. The CDR3 sequence is 14 residues long. Germline V gene sequence: CDR1 DFQATT, CDR2 SNEGSKA (reference sequence).

This clonotype was observed at least ten times. V usage is TRBV5-1 and J usage is TRBJ2-7, with 11 bases lining up with TRBD2. This CDR3 has 15 residues. The trim removed 0 bases at V and 3 bases at J, leaving 2 bases unmatched. CDR1 and CDR2 from the germline V gene are SGHRS and YFSETQ. CDR3: CASSLGLAGHYEQYF. In DNA, the CDR3 is TGCGCCAGCAGCTTGGGACTAGCGGGACACTACGAGCAGTACTTC.

This clonotype was counted between two and nine times. This chain connects TRBV19 to TRBJ1-5; no reliable D call. The V end lost 7 bases, the J end lost 2 bases, and 15 bases lay between the germline ends. Germline CDR1 and CDR2: LNHDA and SQIVND (reference sequence). The CDR3 length is 15 residues. Here the CDR3 DNA reads TGTGCCAGTACCCTTACGACGGCCGGCAATCAGCCCCAGCATTTT. Its protein is CASTLTTAGNQPQHF.

This clonotype was counted at least ten times. V and J are TRBV7-2 and TRBJ1-1, with unresolved D. The CDR3 is made up of 12 amino acids. V was trimmed by 5 bases and J by 6 bases, leaving 10 bases between them. In germline, CDR1 is SGHTA, CDR2 FQGNSA. The DNA for the CDR3 is TGTGCCAGCAGCCACGGACCGGCTGAAGCTTTCTTT. This codes for CASSHGPAEAFF.

This clonotype has at least ten counts. CDR3 DNA sequence: TGTGCCAGCAGTCGACAGGCATACAATGAAAAACTGTTTTTT. Its protein product is CASSRQAYNEKLFF. The chain uses TRBV28 and TRBJ1-4, with D possibly being TRBD1 (6 bases). V was pared by 5 bases and J by 5 bases, with 12 bases between. The CDR3 is 14 residues long. Per germline, CDR1 MDHEN and CDR2 SYDVKM.

This clonotype was recorded many times. This chain links TRBV28 with TRBJ1-1; tentatively, D is TRBD1 (6 bases). Germline V gives CDR1 MDHEN, CDR2 SYDVKM. The V end lost 10 bases, the J end lost 4 bases, and 16 bases lay between the germline ends. This CDR3 region has 13 residues. CDR3 region: CATQGTQGTEAFF. The CDR3 DNA is TGTGCCACCCAGGGGACGCAGGGCACTGAAGCTTTCTTT.

The chain joins TRBV5-5 to TRBJ1-2; D ambiguous. CDR3 length: 13 residues. Germline CDR1 and CDR2: SGHKS and YYEKEE (reference sequence). Trimming removed 0 bases at V and 8 bases at J, with 11 bases between. For the CDR3, the DNA is TGTGCCAGCAGCTTGGTTTCGGGTCGCGGCTACACCTTC. Translated: CASSLVSGRGYTF.

This clonotype appeared a few times. This chain connects TRBV5-1 to TRBJ2-7; no clear D gene. Trimming stripped 5 bases from V and 0 bases from J, with 9 bases between. This CDR3 comprises 13 residues. CDR1 SGHRS and CDR2 YFSETQ come from the germline V gene. The DNA for the CDR3 is TGCGCCAGCAGGGATCCGGGCTCCTACGAGCAGTACTTC. Amino acids: CASRDPGSYEQYF.

The chain links TRBV3-1 to TRBJ1-1; D is perhaps TRBD1 (6 bases). This CDR3 contains 18 residues. Trimming cost V 11 bases and J 2 bases, with 30 bases left between them. Per germline, CDR1 LGHDT and CDR2 YNNKEL (reference sequence). As DNA, the CDR3 is TGTGCCCTCAGTTTTCGGCTGGGTGTGGGGGCCCCTAACACTGAAGCTTTCTTT. Translated, it gives CALSFRLGVGAPNTEAFF.

The DNA for the CDR3 is TGTGCCAGCAGTCCCCCCCTGCGGGGACGGAGGTACAATGAGCAGTTCTTC. Translation: CASSPPLRGRRYNEQFF. The chain employs TRBV27 and TRBJ2-1, with D maybe TRBD2 (6 bases). The CDR3 has 17 amino acids. Per the germline V gene, CDR1 is MNHEY and CDR2 is SMNVEV (reference sequence). Trimming cost V 5 bases and J 4 bases, with 21 bases left between them.

Many counts were recorded for this clonotype. The V and J genes are TRBV29-1 and TRBJ2-5; the D gene is possibly TRBD1 (6 bases). The CDR3 is made up of 14 amino acids. Germline values: CDR1 SQVTM, CDR2 ANQGSEA. V lost 4 bases and J lost 2, with 14 bases in between. CDR3 residues: CSVALYRVQETQYF. CDR3 DNA sequence: TGCAGCGTTGCCCTTTACAGGGTTCAAGAGACCCAGTACTTC.

This clonotype has ten or more counts. V and J are TRBV29-1 and TRBJ1-2; 10 positions match TRBD1. V dropped 5 bases and J dropped 2; count of bases not matched to a gene: 2. Germline CDR1 and CDR2: SQVTM and ANQGSEA. This CDR3 comprises 13 residues. The DNA for the CDR3 is TGCAGCGTTTGGACAGGGGGAAACTATGGCTACACCTTC. Protein: CSVWTGGNYGYTF.

This clonotype was seen at least ten times. The chain is built from TRBV5-1 and TRBJ2-2; 10 bases agree with TRBD2. V gave up 1 base and J gave up 3 bases; unmatched junction bases: 3. The CDR3 loop spans 16 amino acids. In germline, CDR1 is SGHRS, CDR2 YFSETQ. The CDR3 protein is CASSLPTSGYTGELFF. The CDR3 DNA follows: TGCGCCAGCAGCTTGCCGACTAGCGGGTACACCGGGGAGCTGTTTTTT.

This clonotype turned up a few times. The gene calls are TRBV5-1 and TRBJ2-2; no clear D. The CDR3 has 15 amino acids. Germline CDR1 is SGHRS and CDR2 is YFSETQ. V was pared by 2 bases and J by 1 base, with 9 bases between. This CDR3 reads CASSFDWGNTGELFF. For the CDR3, the DNA is TGCGCCAGCAGCTTTGATTGGGGGAACACCGGGGAGCTGTTTTTT.

This clonotype has a handful of counts. The rearrangement uses TRBV29-1 and TRBJ2-1; TRBD1 matches 7 bases. The V and J ends lost 6 bases and 9 bases, in that order; junction bases with no gene match: 2. Germline V gives CDR1 SQVTM, CDR2 ANQGSEA. The CDR3 contains 10 residues. The CDR3 reads CSVGQVEQFF. The CDR3 DNA is TGCAGCGTCGGACAGGTTGAGCAGTTCTTC.

In this sample, this clonotype turned up many times. This chain uses TRBV11-1 with TRBJ1-1; D is perhaps TRBD1 (5 bases). Germline CDR1 is SGHAT and CDR2 is FQDESV (reference sequence). The CDR3 contains 19 residues. V was clipped by 1 base and J by 0 bases, with 21 bases between them. The CDR3 region is CASSLDPAGRMRVNTEAFF. CDR3 coding DNA: TGTGCCAGCAGCTTAGATCCGGCAGGGAGGATGAGGGTGAACACTGAAGCTTTCTTT.

This clonotype was picked up many times. The V call is TRBV15, the J call TRBJ1-5; 9 nucleotides agree with TRBD1. The CDR3 totals 16 residues. Germline V CDR1 and CDR2: LNHNV, YYDKDF (reference sequence). V lost 1 base to trimming and J lost 7 bases; unmatched junction nucleotides: 8. CDR3 sequence (DNA): TGTGCCACCAGCAGAGCGGGGACAGGGTTAAGGCAGCCCCAGCATTTT. It specifies CATSRAGTGLRQPQHF.